The T cell receptor beta chain under discussion was sequenced for a study of CD8+CD57+ T cells in acquired aplastic anemia. This CDR3 is built from 15 residues. V shed 5 bases, J shed 13 bases, and the junction held 16 bases outside the gene matches. The germline CDR1 and CDR2 sequences are SEHNR and FQNEAQ (reference sequence). For CDR3 and TCR beta VDJ profiling, genomic DNA was the template used. TCRdb used MiXCR to reprocess the reads, holding one entry per CDR3 protein. The data show about 270,000 distinct CDR3 sequences, 82% seen once. A single count supports this clonotype. The sequenced patients had an expansion of CD8+CD57+ cells seen by flow cytometry. Patients were treatment-naive when blood was sampled.

This TCR was sampled from a human donor with aplastic anemia. The material sequenced was sorted CD4+, CD8+, or CD8+CD57+ T cells (not recorded which) from PBMCs. The chain combines TRBV7-9 with TRBJ2-3; 9 bases fit TRBD2. The CDR3 loop reads CASSHPVTSGGAEYF. As DNA, the CDR3 is TGTGCCAGCAGCCATCCTGTGACTAGCGGAGGGGCTGAGTATTTT.